Shown below are 30 T cell receptor beta chains from a single sample sequenced in a study of neurological immune-mediated disorders. TCRdb re-called the 5' RACE reads through MiXCR, storing one row per CDR3 protein. This table holds more than 15,000 distinct CDR3 sequences, around 15% found once. Sequenced sample: CD4+ T cells from blood. These receptors originate from a woman aged 60 to 75 with HTLV-1-associated myelopathy (HAM/TSP).

This clonotype has ten or more counts. This rearrangement joins TRBV4-2 to TRBJ1-2; TRBD1 is a possible D gene (5 bases). CDR3 length: 16 amino acids. The germline V and J ends were trimmed by 0 bases and 3 bases, with 14 bases remaining between them. Germline V lookup: CDR1 LGHNA, CDR2 YNFKEQ. The CDR3 region is CASSQEGVAQDYGYTF. In DNA, the CDR3 is TGTGCCAGCAGCCAAGAGGGGGTCGCGCAGGACTATGGCTACACCTTC.

This clonotype was observed many times. This chain connects TRBV9 to TRBJ1-5; TRBD1 aligns across 9 bases. V trimming: 2 bases; J trimming: 2 bases; junction bases outside the gene matches: 8. The CDR3 is made up of 17 amino acids. Germline values: CDR1 SGDLS, CDR2 YYNGEE. In nucleotides, the CDR3 is TGTGCCAGCAGCGTTGGGACAGGGAATTTCGGCAATCAGCCCCAGCATTTT. As protein: CASSVGTGNFGNQPQHF.

To note about this clonotype: Here the CDR3 omits its conserved ending phenylalanine or tryptophan, so a read error is the likely source. This chain connects TRBV7-2 to TRBJ2-7, with D possibly TRBD1 on 5 matching bases. The V gene's germline CDR1 is SGHTA and CDR2 FQGNSA. The V end lost 2 bases, the J end lost 5 bases, and 16 bases lay between the germline ends. This CDR3 is 15 amino acids long. CDR3 region: CASSLKTVGLDEQYL. As DNA, the CDR3 is TGTGCCAGCAGCTTAAAGACGGTGGGGCTCGACGAGCAGTACCTC.

This clonotype was observed many times. This chain joins TRBV5-1 and TRBJ1-4; 7 positions agree with TRBD1. Germline trimming cut 3 bases from V and 5 bases from J; bases unmatched to any gene: 4. The CDR3 sequence is 14 residues long. The germline CDR1 and CDR2 sequences are SGHRS and YFSETQ. CDR3 coding DNA: TGCGCCAGCAGCTGGGGACAGAAAAATGAAAAACTGTTTTTT. It specifies CASSWGQKNEKLFF.

The sample holds many counts of this clonotype. The V call is TRBV29-1, the J call TRBJ1-5, with TRBD1 matching 11 bases. The CDR3 consists of 14 residues. Unmatched junction bases numbered 3, after V lost 6 bases and J lost 2 bases. Germline V gene data show CDR1 as SQVTM and CDR2 as ANQGSEA. CDR3 loop: CSVRTGGGNQPQHF. In DNA form, the CDR3 reads TGCAGCGTCAGGACAGGGGGCGGCAATCAGCCCCAGCATTTT.

This clonotype counts as medium-sized. This chain joins TRBV25-1 and TRBJ2-1; D gene ambiguous. The CDR3 has 13 amino acids. Between the trimmed V and J ends, which lost 5 bases and 7 bases, there was a span of 12 bases. Per germline, CDR1 MGHDK and CDR2 SYGVNS. The CDR3 DNA follows: TGTGCCAGCAGTCCCCATTACGGTAATGAGCAGTTCTTC. This gives the protein CASSPHYGNEQFF.

This clonotype has ten or more counts. This could be a read error, since a much larger clone is one nucleotide away. This chain's CDR3 is CASSYGGGWNTEAFF. CDR3 coding DNA: TGTGCCAGCAGTTACGGAGGGGGGTGGAACACTGAAGCTTTCTTT. The chain has TRBV6-2 or TRBV6-3 and TRBJ1-1, with a tentative D call TRBD1 (6 bases). The CDR3 runs to 15 residues. The germline V gene has CDR1 MNHEY and CDR2 SVGEGT. Trimming removed 2 bases at V and 1 base at J, with 11 bases between.

This clonotype was recorded many times. V is TRBV20-1 and J is TRBJ2-3; D tentatively reads TRBD1 or TRBD2 (6 bases each). The germline V and J ends were trimmed by 5 bases and 3 bases, with 18 bases remaining between them. The CDR3 has 15 amino acids. Germline CDR1 reads DFQATT; CDR2 reads SNEGSKA (reference sequence). CDR3: CSAPEGGYMTDTQYF. The CDR3 bases are TGCAGTGCTCCCGAAGGGGGGTATATGACAGATACGCAGTATTTT.

Many counts were recorded for this clonotype. The chain uses TRBV20-1 and TRBJ2-5; TRBD1 agrees at 8 bases. J lost 4 bases, V lost 5 bases, and 9 bases had no gene match. Germline values: CDR1 DFQATT, CDR2 SNEGSKA (reference sequence). The CDR3 spans 14 residues. For the CDR3, the DNA is TGCAGTGCTCGGTCGAGCAGGGGGCTAGAGACCCAGTACTTC. Protein product: CSARSSRGLETQYF.

Sample share makes this clonotype medium-sized (0.01 to 0.1%). V and J are TRBV9 and TRBJ1-3, with D unclear. CDR3 length: 16 amino acids. The V and J ends lost 3 bases and 0 bases respectively, with 13 bases between them. Germline CDR1 SGDLS, CDR2 YYNGEE. The CDR3: CASSAQHGGSGNTIYF. CDR3 in DNA: TGTGCCAGCAGCGCCCAACATGGTGGCTCTGGAAACACCATATATTTT.

This clonotype was detected ten times or more. V gene TRBV6-6 combines with J gene TRBJ2-7, with TRBD2 matching 7 bases. The CDR3 totals 12 residues. V lost 8 bases and J lost 5; bases outside the gene matches: 6. CDR1 is MNHNY and CDR2 is SVGAGI in the germline V gene (reference sequence). CDR3 DNA: TGTGCCAGCGGCCTGGGAGGGGACGAGCAGTACTTC. This encodes CASGLGGDEQYF.

This clonotype was counted ten times or more. This chain uses TRBV4-3 with TRBJ1-1; D unresolved. The V and J ends lost 3 bases and 1 base respectively, with 9 bases between them. Per germline, CDR1 LGHNA and CDR2 YSLEER. The CDR3 is 14 amino acids. The DNA for the CDR3 is TGCGCCAGCAGCCACGACCTTTCGAACACTGAAGCTTTCTTT. Translating it yields CASSHDLSNTEAFF.

This clonotype is categorized as large (0.1 to 1%). The rearrangement uses TRBV7-2 and TRBJ2-7; D unclear. The CDR3 spans 14 residues. Germline CDR1 and CDR2: SGHTA and FQGNSA. Trimming took 0 bases from V and 3 from J, leaving 9 bases between them. The CDR3 DNA is TGTGCCAGCAGCTTAGCGTACGGAGTCTACGAGCAGTACTTC. Amino acid sequence: CASSLAYGVYEQYF.

At least ten counts were recorded for this clonotype. This sequence joins TRBV7-2 and TRBJ2-7; D tentatively fits TRBD1 or TRBD2 (5 bases each). Germline CDR1 reads SGHTA; CDR2 reads FQGNSA. CDR3 size: 13 residues. Between the trimmed V and J ends, which lost 5 bases and 6 bases, there was a span of 14 bases. CDR3 coding DNA: TGTGCCAGCAGCAGGGTCGCCGGGGCCGAGCAGTACTTC. The encoded protein is CASSRVAGAEQYF. Looking up the rest from reference TRBV7-2 and TRBJ2-7 gives the full variable domain: GAGVSQSPSNKVTEKGKDVELRCDPISGHTALYWYRQSLGQGLEFLIYFQGNSAPDKSGLPSDRFSAERTGGSVSTLTIQRTQQEDSAVYLCASSRVAGAEQYFGPGTRLTVT.

By share, this clonotype ranks as medium-sized. The chain has TRBV20-1 and TRBJ2-7; no clear D. The CDR3 has 14 amino acids. V was shortened by 2 bases and J by 1 base, with 12 bases between the two germline ends. CDR1 DFQATT and CDR2 SNEGSKA come from the germline V gene (reference sequence). The DNA for the CDR3 is TGCAGTGCTAGACTCAGCCGCAGGTCCTACGAGCAGTACTTC. It codes for CSARLSRRSYEQYF.

The chain has TRBV12-5 and TRBJ1-5, with D maybe TRBD1 (6 bases). Germline V gives CDR1 LGHNT, CDR2 FRNRAP. The CDR3 sequence is 17 residues long. CDR3 amino acids: CPGGKDLRGDSNQPQHF. The CDR3 nucleotides read TGTCCCGGGGGGAAAGATCTCAGGGGAGATAGCAATCAGCCCCAGCATTTT.

Concerning this clonotype: At one of its ends the junction is not consistent with the germline gene, which may arise from a read error. This chain joins TRBV20-1 and TRBJ1-5; no clear D. The CDR3 spans 12 residues. Germline CDR1 and CDR2: DFQATT and SNEGSKA (reference sequence). CDR3 loop: CSATLTNHPQHF. CDR3 in DNA: TGCAGTGCTACCCTGACCAATCATCCCCAGCATTTT.

This clonotype has at least ten counts. This chain links TRBV10-3 with TRBJ2-7; 11 bases map to TRBD2. The germline V gene has CDR1 ENHRY and CDR2 SYGVKD. The CDR3 is made up of 15 amino acids. V was clipped by 7 bases and J by 2 bases; unmatched bases: 7. DNA for the CDR3: TGTGCCATCACTGAAGGACTAGCGGGTCCCTACGAGCAGTACTTC. It codes for CAITEGLAGPYEQYF.

This clonotype came up many times. CDR3 bases: TGCAGCGTAGTAGCGGGGCCCCACCAAGAGACCCAGTACTTC. Its translation is CSVVAGPHQETQYF. J is TRBJ2-5 and V is TRBV29-1; 8 nucleotides line up with TRBD2. The CDR3 is 14 amino acids. With 6 bases clipped from V and 0 bases from J, the junction kept 6 bases outside the gene matches. Germline V CDR1 and CDR2: SQVTM, ANQGSEA.

This clonotype showed up many times. V usage is TRBV7-9 and J usage is TRBJ1-4; D remains ambiguous. The CDR3 sequence is 13 residues long. The V gene lost 0 bases and the J gene lost 8 bases, with 7 bases spanning the gap. Germline-derived CDR1 and CDR2 are SEHNR and FQNEAQ (reference sequence). CDR3: CASSLARREKLFF. Written as DNA, the CDR3 is TGTGCCAGCAGCTTAGCCAGGCGGGAAAAACTGTTTTTT.

At least ten counts were recorded for this clonotype. The chain recombines TRBV5-1 with TRBJ2-1, with D possibly called TRBD1 or TRBD2 (5 bases each). This CDR3 spans 15 amino acids. V lost 4 bases to trimming and J lost 8 bases, with 19 bases between them. Germline assignment: CDR1 SGHRS and CDR2 YFSETQ. The CDR3, as DNA: TGCGCCAGCAGCGTCGGGAACTCAGGGTTCGATGAGCAGTTCTTC. This sequence encodes CASSVGNSGFDEQFF.

This clonotype was seen at least ten times. V usage is TRBV9 and J usage is TRBJ2-7; D possibly corresponds to TRBD1 (7 bases). From germline, CDR1 is SGDLS and CDR2 YYNGEE. The V and J ends lost 0 bases and 6 bases respectively, with 19 bases between them. This CDR3 contains 16 residues. The CDR3 DNA reads as TGTGCCAGCAGCGTAGGAGGAGGGGGCGGCCCGGGCGAGCAGTACTTC. Its translation: CASSVGGGGGPGEQYF. Full variable domain (rest looked up from reference TRBV9 and TRBJ2-7): DSGVTQTPKHLITATGQRVTLRCSPRSGDLSVYWYQQSLDQGLQFLIQYYNGEERAKGNILERFSAQQFPDLHSELNLSSLELGDSALYFCASSVGGGGGPGEQYFGPGTRLTVT.

This clonotype has ten or more counts. J is TRBJ2-4 and V is TRBV4-1; 8 positions agree with TRBD2. This CDR3 spans 16 amino acids. Per germline, CDR1 MGHRA and CDR2 YSYEKL. The trim removed 0 bases at V and 8 bases at J, leaving 9 bases unmatched. The CDR3 DNA reads TGCGCCAGCAGCCAAGAAGGATCGGGGGGGCGTGACATTCAGTACTTC. Its protein is CASSQEGSGGRDIQYF.

There are many counts of this clonotype. V is TRBV5-1 and J is TRBJ2-3; 9 positions agree with TRBD2. J was trimmed by 4 bases and V by 4 bases; bases with no gene match: 22. Germline CDR1 and CDR2: SGHRS and YFSETQ. This CDR3 is 20 amino acids long. As DNA, the CDR3 is TGCGCCAGCAGCCCGCGGACAGGACCGGGGCGGGGGGGCATAGCAGATACGCAGTATTTT. It encodes CASSPRTGPGRGGIADTQYF.

At least ten counts were recorded for this clonotype. V usage is TRBV7-9 and J usage is TRBJ2-4; TRBD1 matches at 7 bases. Germline V gives CDR1 SEHNR, CDR2 FQNEAQ (reference sequence). J lost 8 bases, V lost 4 bases, and 5 bases had no gene match. The CDR3 spans 13 residues. The CDR3 loop is CASSSTGMDIQYF. The CDR3 bases are TGTGCCAGCAGCTCGACAGGGATGGACATTCAGTACTTC.

The chain combines TRBV7-2 with TRBJ2-3; the D gene is possibly TRBD2 (5 bases). Germline assignment: CDR1 SGHTA and CDR2 FQGNSA. The germline V and J ends were trimmed by 3 bases and 7 bases, with 14 bases remaining between them. The CDR3 loop spans 14 amino acids. The chain's CDR3 is CASSLGVFPNTQYF. The CDR3 region has the DNA TGTGCCAGCAGCTTGGGAGTCTTTCCAAATACGCAGTATTTT.

Many counts were recorded for this clonotype. The chain carries TRBV4-2 and TRBJ1-2; D not certain. CDR1 is LGHNA, CDR2 YNFKEQ, per germline. V was shortened by 1 base and J by 1 base, with 13 bases between the two germline ends. There are 16 residues in the CDR3. The CDR3 is CASSQVPYGFNYGYTF. In DNA form, the CDR3 reads TGTGCCAGCAGCCAAGTCCCATATGGGTTTAACTATGGCTACACCTTC.

The chain carries TRBV20-1 and TRBJ1-1; 8 positions match TRBD1. This CDR3 contains 11 residues. J was trimmed by 8 bases and V by 3 bases; bases with no gene match: 2. Germline V lookup: CDR1 DFQATT, CDR2 SNEGSKA (reference sequence). The CDR3 loop is CSASWTGEAFF. The CDR3 bases are TGCAGTGCTAGTTGGACAGGGGAAGCTTTCTTT.

In this sample, this clonotype is medium-sized. The chain is built from TRBV11-3 and TRBJ2-5; D is perhaps TRBD2 (6 bases). Trimming pared 4 bases from V and 5 bases from J, leaving 17 bases between. Germline loops: CDR1 SGHNT, CDR2 YENEEA. This CDR3 region has 15 residues. CDR3 in amino acids: CASSSHLAIGETQYF. The CDR3 bases are TGTGCCAGCAGCTCGCACCTAGCGATTGGGGAGACCCAGTACTTC.

This clonotype was detected many times. V is TRBV7-9 and J is TRBJ2-1, with D possibly matching TRBD1 (6 bases). Germline V gene lookup returns CDR1 SEHNR and CDR2 FQNEAQ (reference sequence). The CDR3 runs to 15 residues. The V end lost 2 bases, the J end lost 5 bases, and 13 bases lay between the germline ends. The CDR3 nucleotides are TGTGCCAGCAGCTTAAAGGGCGGACAGAACAATGAGCAGTTCTTC. This sequence encodes CASSLKGGQNNEQFF.